Sequencing of this TCR beta chain was carried out in a study of cytomegalovirus exposure and HLA in healthy donors. 13 Jbeta primers and 60 Vbeta primers were used for the PCR. Assay: immunoSEQ multiplex PCR; the TCRdb copy retains only in-frame clones and omits some. The profile covers tens of thousands of clones, with roughly three fifths appearing a single time and roughly 6% taken by the ten largest. CDR3 length equals 15 residues. The V gene end was trimmed by 4 bases and the J gene end by 4 bases; junction bases not matched to a gene: 10. Germline V lookup: CDR1 SGHKS, CDR2 YYEKEE (reference sequence).

This chain connects TRBV5-5 to TRBJ1-2, with 7 positions matching TRBD1. This sequence originates from a woman aged 30 to 39 in good health and CMV-seronegative. Specimen: PBMCs. The CDR3, as DNA: TGTGCCAGCAGCCTAGGGACAGCTATTCTCTATGGCTACACCTTC. Translation: CASSLGTAILYGYTF.